These 15 T cell receptor beta chains came from one sample sequenced in a study of T cells after posttransplantation cyclophosphamide. Produced via immunoSEQ multiplex PCR; TCRdb's table is partial and in-frame only. The table has roughly 49,000 clones, 85% to 90% seen once. Source material: PBMCs. These receptors originate from a man aged 25 to 40 with a blood cancer, CMV-positive, and with a related stem cell donor.

V and J are TRBV25-1 and TRBJ1-2; 8 bases map to TRBD1. From germline, CDR1 is MGHDK and CDR2 SYGVNS. J gave up 4 bases and V 3 bases, and 1 base lay outside the gene matches. The CDR3 runs to 13 residues. CDR3 protein: CASSDQGAYGYTF. Written as DNA, the CDR3 is TGTGCCAGCAGTGACCAGGGGGCCTATGGCTACACCTTC.

This clone was detected a few times. The chain has TRBV28 and TRBJ2-1; unclear D gene. Trimming removed 5 bases from V and 3 bases from J, with 17 bases in between. The CDR3 length is 16 residues. Germline V gene sequence: CDR1 MDHEN, CDR2 SYDVKM. The CDR3 DNA reads TGTGCCAGCAGTCCCGTTGGAGACCTCTACTACAATGAGCAGTTCTTC. Translation: CASSPVGDLYYNEQFF.

This sequence joins TRBV7-2 and TRBJ2-5; 7 bases are shared with TRBD2. Per germline, CDR1 SGHTA and CDR2 FQGNSA. This CDR3 has 14 residues. The V gene end was trimmed by 8 bases and the J gene end by 4 bases; junction bases not matched to a gene: 10. CDR3 nucleotide sequence: TGTGCCAGCGCTAGCGGTTCGATCCCAGAGACCCAGTACTTC. Protein product: CASASGSIPETQYF.

This sequence joins TRBV4-2 and TRBJ2-5; 12 positions match TRBD2. J lost 0 bases, V lost 4 bases, and 6 bases had no gene match. Germline V lookup: CDR1 LGHNA, CDR2 YNFKEQ. The CDR3 has 17 amino acids. In nucleotides, the CDR3 is TGTGCCAGCAGCCGCGGACTAGCGGGGAACAACCAAGAGACCCAGTACTTC. Protein product: CASSRGLAGNNQETQYF.

The gene calls are TRBV27 and TRBJ2-3, with 15 bases fitting TRBD2. Germline CDR1 and CDR2: MNHEY and SMNVEV (reference sequence). The junction had 11 bases not matched to a gene; V was cut back by 5 bases and J by 5 bases. The CDR3 runs 18 residues. The chain's CDR3 is CASSLGLAGGPYGDTQYF. The CDR3 DNA reads TGTGCCAGCAGTCTAGGACTAGCGGGAGGGCCGTATGGAGATACGCAGTATTTT.

Here the CDR3 reads CASHGQGSTDTQYF. In DNA form, the CDR3 reads TGTGCCAGCCACGGACAGGGGAGCACAGATACGCAGTATTTT. The chain links TRBV28 to TRBJ2-3, with 9 bases identical to TRBD1. The trim removed 8 bases at V and 0 bases at J, leaving 3 bases unmatched. CDR3 length: 14 amino acids. CDR1 is MDHEN and CDR2 is SYDVKM in the germline V gene.

The sample holds a few counts of this clone. The chain has TRBV5-1 and TRBJ2-7; 7 bases map to TRBD1. The CDR3 sequence is 12 residues long. Germline V gives CDR1 SGHRS, CDR2 YFSETQ. J was trimmed by 3 bases and V by 5 bases; bases with no gene match: 2. The CDR3 nucleotides read TGCGCCAGCAGAGACAGGGTCTACGAGCAGTACTTC. Translation: CASRDRVYEQYF. The full variable domain, with the rest looked up from reference TRBV5-1 and TRBJ2-7, is KAGVTQTPRYLIKTRGQQVTLSCSPISGHRSVSWYQQTPGQGLQFLFEYFSETQRNKGNFPGRFSGRQFSNSRSEMNVSTLELGDSALYLCASRDRVYEQYFGPGTRLTVT.

V and J are TRBV19 and TRBJ1-2; 7 nucleotides align to TRBD1. CDR3 length: 13 amino acids. The V and J ends lost 6 bases and 2 bases, in that order; junction bases with no gene match: 3. From germline, CDR1 is LNHDA and CDR2 SQIVND (reference sequence). CDR3 sequence: CASRYRGNYGYTF. CDR3 sequence (DNA): TGTGCCAGTAGGTACAGGGGAAACTATGGCTACACCTTC.

The chain is built from TRBV29-1 and TRBJ1-1, with 7 bases aligning to TRBD1. This CDR3 contains 13 residues. Germline-derived CDR1 and CDR2 are SQVTM and ANQGSEA. Trimming removed 7 bases from V and 0 bases from J; junction bases left unmatched: 5. CDR3 in amino acids: CSAKGQVNTEAFF. In DNA, the CDR3 is TGCAGCGCTAAAGGACAGGTGAACACTGAAGCTTTCTTT. Supplemented by reference TRBV29-1 and TRBJ1-1, the full variable domain reads SAVISQKPSRDICQRGTSLTIQCQVDSQVTMMFWYRQQPGQSLTLIATANQGSEATYESGFVIDKFPISRPNLTFSTLTVSNMSPEDSSIYLCSAKGQVNTEAFFGQGTRLTVV.

The chain carries TRBV11-3 and TRBJ2-1, with TRBD2 matching over 11 bases. V dropped 4 bases and J dropped 10; count of bases not matched to a gene: 15. The CDR3 contains 17 residues. CDR1 is SGHNT, CDR2 YENEEA, per germline. CDR3 sequence: CASSSPVTSGIRSEQFF. DNA for the CDR3: TGTGCCAGCAGCTCCCCCGTGACTAGCGGGATCAGGAGCGAGCAGTTCTTC.

CDR3 residues: CASLSGSSYEQYF. Here the CDR3 DNA reads TGTGCCAGCCTAAGCGGGAGCTCCTACGAGCAGTACTTC. The chain is built from TRBV6-5 and TRBJ2-7, with 8 bases that match TRBD2. Per germline, CDR1 MNHEY and CDR2 SVGAGI. The CDR3 loop spans 13 amino acids. Trimming removed 8 bases from V and 0 bases from J; junction bases left unmatched: 3.

The rearrangement uses TRBV18 and TRBJ1-5; D is unresolved. The ends were cut back, 0 bases at V and 7 bases at J, with 7 bases in the middle. This CDR3 has 13 amino acids. Germline loops: CDR1 KGHSH, CDR2 LQKENI. CDR3 nucleotides: TGTGCCAGCTCACCACCGGTGGGCCAGCCCCAGCATTTT. Translation gives CASSPPVGQPQHF. Combining the CDR3 with reference TRBV18 and TRBJ1-5 gives the whole variable domain NAGVMQNPRHLVRRRGQEARLRCSPMKGHSHVYWYRQLPEEGLKFMVYLQKENIIDESGMPKERFSAEFPKEGPSILRIQQVVRGDSAAYFCASSPPVGQPQHFGDGTRLSIL.

The gene calls are TRBV28 and TRBJ1-3; no definite D call. Trimming shortened V by 10 bases and J by 0 bases, and 4 bases separated the two germline ends. The CDR3 length is 11 residues. CDR1 and CDR2 (germline): MDHEN, SYDVKM. The CDR3 loop reads CATYSGNTIYF. CDR3 bases: TGTGCCACCTACTCTGGAAACACCATATATTTT.

The chain couples TRBV4-3 to TRBJ1-1; TRBD1 aligns across 7 bases. The germline CDR1 and CDR2 sequences are LGHNA and YSLEER. V shed 6 bases and J 4 bases; nucleotides not matched to a gene: 8. The CDR3 runs 14 residues. The chain's CDR3 is CASSLRGATTEAFF. The CDR3 DNA follows: TGCGCCAGCAGTCTCAGGGGGGCAACCACTGAAGCTTTCTTT.

The V gene is TRBV9, the J gene TRBJ2-2; D unresolved. The CDR3 is made up of 16 amino acids. Germline V lookup: CDR1 SGDLS, CDR2 YYNGEE. The V end was cut by 1 base, the J end by 0 bases, with 10 bases between. CDR3 region: CASSVNRESNTGELFF. CDR3 DNA: TGTGCCAGCAGCGTAAACAGAGAGTCGAACACCGGGGAGCTGTTTTTT.